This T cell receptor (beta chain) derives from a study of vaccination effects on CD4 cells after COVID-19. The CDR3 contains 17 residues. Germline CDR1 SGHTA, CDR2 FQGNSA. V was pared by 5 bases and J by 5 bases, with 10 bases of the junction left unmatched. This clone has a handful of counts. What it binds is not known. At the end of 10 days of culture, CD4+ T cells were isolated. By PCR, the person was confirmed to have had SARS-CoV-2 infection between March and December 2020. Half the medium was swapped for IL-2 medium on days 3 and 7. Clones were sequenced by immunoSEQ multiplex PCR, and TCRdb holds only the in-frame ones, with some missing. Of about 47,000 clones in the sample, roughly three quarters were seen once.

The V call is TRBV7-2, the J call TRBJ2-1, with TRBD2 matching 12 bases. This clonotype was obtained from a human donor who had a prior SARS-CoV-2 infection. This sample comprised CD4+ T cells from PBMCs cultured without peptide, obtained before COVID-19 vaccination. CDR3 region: CASSGVTSGRPNNEQFF. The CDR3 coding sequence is TGTGCCAGCAGCGGGGTAACTAGCGGGAGGCCAAACAATGAGCAGTTCTTC. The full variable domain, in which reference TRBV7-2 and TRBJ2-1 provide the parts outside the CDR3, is GAGVSQSPSNKVTEKGKDVELRCDPISGHTALYWYRQSLGQGLEFLIYFQGNSAPDKSGLPSDRFSAERTGGSVSTLTIQRTQQEDSAVYLCASSGVTSGRPNNEQFFGPGTRLTVL.